In this sample, the clone carrying this T cell receptor beta chain turned up a few times. The data were taken from a study of blood T cell repertoires in COVID-19. Study as a whole: Spain, Italy and the United States supplied samples that represented acute and convalescent COVID-19. In each case, the material was cDNA or gDNA derived from T cells, B-cell-depleted T cells, or PBMCs.

V lost 2 bases and J 11 bases, leaving 18 bases between the germline ends. Germline V gene lookup returns CDR1 LGHDT and CDR2 YNNKEL (reference sequence). This CDR3 has 14 residues. Study processing details: It was from reference gene primer amplification that nucleated cell counts were estimated. Measured with immunoSEQ multiplex PCR; TCRdb has only the in-frame clones, and not every one. V and J calls and clone size are given by that table; D and trimming were obtained from the DNA. The sample includes under 300,000 clones, approximately 90% of them seen just once. Cohort 3 donors were reported recovered after two negative PCRs, clearance, or symptom resolution.

This receptor was obtained from a man aged 40-50 years who had recovered from COVID-19. Material for sequencing was PBMCs or T cells enriched from blood (not recorded which). The gene calls are TRBV3-1 (or the pseudogene TRBV3-2) and TRBJ1-1; D ambiguous. The CDR3 sequence: CASSQSEGPKKAFF. In DNA form, the CDR3 reads TGTGCCAGCAGCCAAAGTGAGGGTCCCAAGAAGGCTTTCTTT.